Shown below are 4 T cell receptor beta chains from a single sample sequenced in a study of cytomegalovirus exposure and HLA in healthy donors. A multiplex PCR was run with 60 Vbeta primers and 13 Jbeta primers. The repertoire was sequenced with immunoSEQ multiplex PCR; TCRdb's copy has only in-frame clones and lacks some. The repertoire holds about 100,000 clones, with 65% to 75% as singletons. The specimen was PBMCs. The receptors stem from a man aged 35 to 55 in good health and CMV-seropositive.

This clone showed up just a few times. The genes are TRBV29-1 and TRBJ1-2, with TRBD1 as a possible D gene (6 bases). Trimming stripped 4 bases from V and 8 bases from J, with 20 bases between. The CDR3 runs 14 residues. CDR1 and CDR2 (germline): SQVTM, ANQGSEA. The CDR3 DNA reads as TGCAGCGTTGTGGGGATGGGGGCGCAGGAAGGCTACACCTTC. It encodes CSVVGMGAQEGYTF. The whole variable domain, remainder taken from reference TRBV29-1 and TRBJ1-2, is SAVISQKPSRDICQRGTSLTIQCQVDSQVTMMFWYRQQPGQSLTLIATANQGSEATYESGFVIDKFPISRPNLTFSTLTVSNMSPEDSSIYLCSVVGMGAQEGYTFGSGTRLTVV.

J is TRBJ1-1 and V is TRBV7-9; TRBD1 aligns across 8 bases. Germline assignment: CDR1 SEHNR and CDR2 FQNEAQ (reference sequence). V shed 1 base, J shed 8 bases, and the junction held 3 bases outside the gene matches. The CDR3 runs 13 residues. The chain's CDR3 is CASSLVGTGEAFF. CDR3 in DNA: TGTGCCAGCAGCTTAGTCGGGACAGGAGAAGCTTTCTTT.

The CDR3 DNA sequence: TGTGCCTCCAGCTCACCAGGGGAAGTGGGCACCGGGGAGCTGTTTTTT. It codes for CASSSPGEVGTGELFF. V usage is TRBV28 and J usage is TRBJ2-2, with D maybe TRBD1 (6 bases). Trimming removed 11 bases from V and 4 bases from J, with 23 bases in between. There are 16 residues in the CDR3. From germline, CDR1 is MDHEN and CDR2 SYDVKM.

The V gene is TRBV7-9, the J gene TRBJ2-7, with D possibly TRBD2 on 5 matching bases. Between the trimmed V and J ends, which lost 2 bases and 0 bases, there was a span of 14 bases. The CDR3 is 16 residues long. From germline, CDR1 is SEHNR and CDR2 FQNEAQ (reference sequence). The CDR3 spells CASSLMGGFSSYEQYF. CDR3 nucleotide sequence: TGTGCCAGCAGCTTAATGGGCGGGTTCAGCTCCTACGAGCAGTACTTC. The full variable domain, rest sourced from reference TRBV7-9 and TRBJ2-7, is DTGVSQNPRHKITKRGQNVTFRCDPISEHNRLYWYRQTLGQGPEFLTYFQNEAQLEKSRLLSDRFSAERPKGSFSTLEIQRTEQGDSAMYLCASSLMGGFSSYEQYFGPGTRLTVT.